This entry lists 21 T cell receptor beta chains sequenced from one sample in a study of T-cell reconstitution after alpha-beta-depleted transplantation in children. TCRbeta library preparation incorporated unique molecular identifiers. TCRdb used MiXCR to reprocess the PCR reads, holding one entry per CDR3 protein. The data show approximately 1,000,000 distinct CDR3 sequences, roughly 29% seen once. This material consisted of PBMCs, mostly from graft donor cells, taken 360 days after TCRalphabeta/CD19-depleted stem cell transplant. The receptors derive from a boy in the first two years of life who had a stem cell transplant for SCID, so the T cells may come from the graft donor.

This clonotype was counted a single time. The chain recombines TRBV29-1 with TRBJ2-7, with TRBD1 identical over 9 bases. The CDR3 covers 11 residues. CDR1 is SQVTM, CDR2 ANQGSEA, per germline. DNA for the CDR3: TGCAGTGGGGACAGGGTCTACGAGCAGTACTTC. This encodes CSGDRVYEQYF.

CDR3 amino acids: CASSSGWERGSETQYF. In DNA form, the CDR3 reads TGCGCCAGCAGCTCAGGTTGGGAGCGGGGAAGTGAGACCCAGTACTTC. The chain carries TRBV5-1 and TRBJ2-5; 7 bases agree with TRBD2. From germline, CDR1 is SGHRS and CDR2 YFSETQ. V was clipped by 3 bases and J by 5 bases; unmatched bases: 13. The CDR3 loop spans 16 amino acids.

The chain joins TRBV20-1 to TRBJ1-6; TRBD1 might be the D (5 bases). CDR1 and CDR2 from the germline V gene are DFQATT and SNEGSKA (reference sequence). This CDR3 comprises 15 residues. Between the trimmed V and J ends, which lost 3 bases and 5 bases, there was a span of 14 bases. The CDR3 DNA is TGCAGTGCTAGGAGCGGGGGGGACGATAATTCACCCCTCCACTTT. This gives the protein CSARSGGDDNSPLHF.

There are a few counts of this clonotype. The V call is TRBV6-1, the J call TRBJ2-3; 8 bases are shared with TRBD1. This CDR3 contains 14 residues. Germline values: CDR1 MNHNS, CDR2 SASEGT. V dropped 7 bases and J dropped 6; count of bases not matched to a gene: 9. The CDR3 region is CASKISGGRDTQYF. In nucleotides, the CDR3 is TGTGCCAGCAAAATCTCAGGGGGCAGGGATACGCAGTATTTT.

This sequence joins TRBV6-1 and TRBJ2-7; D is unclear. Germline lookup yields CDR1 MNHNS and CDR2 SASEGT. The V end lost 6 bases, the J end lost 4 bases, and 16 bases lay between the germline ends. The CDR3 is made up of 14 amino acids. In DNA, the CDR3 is TGTGCCAGCAGACACAGTGATCCCACTTACGAGCAGTACTTC. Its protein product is CASRHSDPTYEQYF.

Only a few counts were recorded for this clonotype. The DNA of the CDR3 is TGTGCCAGCAGTCCCCCAGGGGCCCGGTGGACTGAAGCTTTCTTT. Amino acids: CASSPPGARWTEAFF. The J gene is TRBJ1-1, the V gene TRBV27; a weak D match, TRBD1 (6 bases). Germline V gene lookup returns CDR1 MNHEY and CDR2 SMNVEV (reference sequence). V was trimmed by 5 bases and J by 5 bases, leaving 18 bases between them. The CDR3 length is 15 residues.

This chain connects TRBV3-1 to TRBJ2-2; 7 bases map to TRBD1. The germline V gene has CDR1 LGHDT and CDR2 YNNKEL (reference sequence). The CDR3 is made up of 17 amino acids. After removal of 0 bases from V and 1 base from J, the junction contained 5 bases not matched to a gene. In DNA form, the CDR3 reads TGTGCCAGCAGCCAAGAATGGGGGACAGAGAACACCGGGGAGCTGTTTTTT. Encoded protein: CASSQEWGTENTGELFF.

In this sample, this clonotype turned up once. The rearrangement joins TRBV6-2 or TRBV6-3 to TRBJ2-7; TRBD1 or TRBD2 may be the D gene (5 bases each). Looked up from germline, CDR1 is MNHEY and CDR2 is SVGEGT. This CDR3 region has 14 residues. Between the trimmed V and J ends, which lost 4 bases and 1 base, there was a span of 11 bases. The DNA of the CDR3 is TGTGCCAGCAGTTTATTGGGGGTTTCCTACGAGCAGTACTTC. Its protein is CASSLLGVSYEQYF.

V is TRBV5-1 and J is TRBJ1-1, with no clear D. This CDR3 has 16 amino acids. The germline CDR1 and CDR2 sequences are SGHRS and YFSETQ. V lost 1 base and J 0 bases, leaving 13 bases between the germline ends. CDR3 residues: CASSLLSQRMNTEAFF. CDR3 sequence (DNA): TGCGCCAGCAGCTTGTTAAGTCAGCGCATGAACACTGAAGCTTTCTTT.

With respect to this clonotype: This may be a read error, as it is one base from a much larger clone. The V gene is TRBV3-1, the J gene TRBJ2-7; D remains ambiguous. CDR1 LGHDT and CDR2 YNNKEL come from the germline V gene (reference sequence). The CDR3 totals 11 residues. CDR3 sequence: CASSQDYEEYF. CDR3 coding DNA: TGTGCCAGCAGCCAAGACTACGAGGAGTACTTC.

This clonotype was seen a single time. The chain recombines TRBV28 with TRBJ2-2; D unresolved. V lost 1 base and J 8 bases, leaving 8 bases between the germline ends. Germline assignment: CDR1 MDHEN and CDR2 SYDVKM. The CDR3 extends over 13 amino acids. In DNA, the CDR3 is TGTGCCAGCAGTTTATCCACATCAGGGGAGCTGTTTTTT. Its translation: CASSLSTSGELFF.

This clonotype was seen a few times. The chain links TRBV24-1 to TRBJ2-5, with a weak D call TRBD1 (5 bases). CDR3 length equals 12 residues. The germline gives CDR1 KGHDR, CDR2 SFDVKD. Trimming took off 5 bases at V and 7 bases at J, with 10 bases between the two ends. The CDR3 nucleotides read TGTGCCACCAGTGGCCCTCAGGGGACCCAGTACTTC. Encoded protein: CATSGPQGTQYF.

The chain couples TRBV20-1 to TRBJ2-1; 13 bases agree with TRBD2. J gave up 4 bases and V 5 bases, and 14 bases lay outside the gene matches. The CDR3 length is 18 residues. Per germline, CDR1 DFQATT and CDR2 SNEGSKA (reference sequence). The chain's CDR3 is CSADPMGPGLAGYNEQFF. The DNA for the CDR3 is TGCAGTGCTGACCCTATGGGCCCGGGACTAGCGGGGTACAATGAGCAGTTCTTC.

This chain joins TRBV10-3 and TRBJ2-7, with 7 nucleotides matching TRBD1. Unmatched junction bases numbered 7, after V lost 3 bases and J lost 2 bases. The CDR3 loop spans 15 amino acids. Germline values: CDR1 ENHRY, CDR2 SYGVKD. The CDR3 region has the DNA TGTGCCATCAGTGACGGGACAGCAGGGGCCTACGAGCAGTACTTC. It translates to CAISDGTAGAYEQYF.

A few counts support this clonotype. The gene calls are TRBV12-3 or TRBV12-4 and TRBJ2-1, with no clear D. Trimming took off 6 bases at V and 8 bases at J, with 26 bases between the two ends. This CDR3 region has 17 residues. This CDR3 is CASRFWTWSSAADEQFF. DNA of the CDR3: TGTGCCAGCAGGTTTTGGACCTGGAGTTCCGCAGCCGATGAGCAGTTCTTC.

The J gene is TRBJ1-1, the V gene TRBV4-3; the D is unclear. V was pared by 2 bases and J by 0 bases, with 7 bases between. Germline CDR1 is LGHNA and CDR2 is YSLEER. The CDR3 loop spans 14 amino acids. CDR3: CASSQTTMNTEAFF. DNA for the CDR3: TGCGCCAGCAGCCAAACCACAATGAACACTGAAGCTTTCTTT.

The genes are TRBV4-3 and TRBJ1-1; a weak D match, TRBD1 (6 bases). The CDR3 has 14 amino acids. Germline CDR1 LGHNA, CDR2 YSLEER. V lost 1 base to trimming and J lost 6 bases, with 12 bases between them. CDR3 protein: CASSQVRGLPEAFF. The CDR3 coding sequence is TGCGCCAGCAGCCAAGTTCGGGGGCTACCTGAAGCTTTCTTT.

CDR3 loop: CASSLRQAAAKNIQYF. The CDR3 region has the DNA TGTGCCAGCAGTCTGAGACAGGCGGCGGCCAAAAACATTCAGTACTTC. The genes are TRBV12-3 or TRBV12-4 and TRBJ2-4; weak D call: TRBD1 (6 bases). This CDR3 has 16 amino acids. V dropped 5 bases and J dropped 1 base, with 15 bases sitting between them.

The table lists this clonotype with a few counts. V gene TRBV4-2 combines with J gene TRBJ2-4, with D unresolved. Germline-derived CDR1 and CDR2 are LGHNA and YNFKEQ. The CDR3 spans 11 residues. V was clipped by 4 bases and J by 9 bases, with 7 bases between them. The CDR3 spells CASSPGGIQYF. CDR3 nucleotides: TGTGCCAGCAGCCCAGGCGGCATTCAGTACTTC.

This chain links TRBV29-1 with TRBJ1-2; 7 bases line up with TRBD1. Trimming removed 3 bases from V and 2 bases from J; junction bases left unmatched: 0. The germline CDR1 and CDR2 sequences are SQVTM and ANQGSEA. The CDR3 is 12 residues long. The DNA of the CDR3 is TGCAGCGTTGAGGACAGGAACTATGGCTACACCTTC. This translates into CSVEDRNYGYTF. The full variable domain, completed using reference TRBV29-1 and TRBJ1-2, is SAVISQKPSRDICQRGTSLTIQCQVDSQVTMMFWYRQQPGQSLTLIATANQGSEATYESGFVIDKFPISRPNLTFSTLTVSNMSPEDSSIYLCSVEDRNYGYTFGSGTRLTVV.

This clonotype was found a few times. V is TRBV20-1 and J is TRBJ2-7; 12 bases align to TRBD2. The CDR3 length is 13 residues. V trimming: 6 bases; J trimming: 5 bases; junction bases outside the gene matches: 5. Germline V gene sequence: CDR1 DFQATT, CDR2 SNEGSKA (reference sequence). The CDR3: CSARTSGVHEQYF. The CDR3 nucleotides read TGCAGTGCCCGGACTAGCGGGGTCCACGAGCAGTACTTC.